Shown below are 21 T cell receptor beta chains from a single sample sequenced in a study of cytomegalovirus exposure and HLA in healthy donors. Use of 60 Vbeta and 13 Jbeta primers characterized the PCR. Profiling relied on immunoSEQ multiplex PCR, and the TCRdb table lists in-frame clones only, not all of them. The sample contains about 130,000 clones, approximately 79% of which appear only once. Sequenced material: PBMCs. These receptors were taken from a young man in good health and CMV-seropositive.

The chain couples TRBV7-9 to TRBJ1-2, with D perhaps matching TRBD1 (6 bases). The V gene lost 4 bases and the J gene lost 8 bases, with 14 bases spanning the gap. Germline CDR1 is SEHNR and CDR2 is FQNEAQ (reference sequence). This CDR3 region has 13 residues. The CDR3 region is CASSSGGGGGYTF. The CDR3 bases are TGTGCCAGCAGCTCCGGAGGGGGGGGAGGCTACACCTTC.

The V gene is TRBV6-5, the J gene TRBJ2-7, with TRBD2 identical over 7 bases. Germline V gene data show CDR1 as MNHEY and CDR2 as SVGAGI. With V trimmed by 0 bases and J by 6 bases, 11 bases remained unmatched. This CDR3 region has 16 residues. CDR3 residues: CASSYSGLNPLSEQYF. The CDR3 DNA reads TGTGCCAGCAGTTACTCGGGACTAAATCCTCTCTCCGAGCAGTACTTC.

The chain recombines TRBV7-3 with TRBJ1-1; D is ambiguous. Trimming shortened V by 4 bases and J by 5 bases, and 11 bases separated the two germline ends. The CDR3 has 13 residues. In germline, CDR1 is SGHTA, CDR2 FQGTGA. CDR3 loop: CASSSSLGTEAFF. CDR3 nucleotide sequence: TGTGCCAGCAGCTCTTCGCTCGGGACTGAAGCTTTCTTT.

The CDR3 nucleotides read TGTGCCAGCAGTTTCAGGGTCAATCAGCCCCAGCATTTT. The encoded protein is CASSFRVNQPQHF. The V call is TRBV27, the J call TRBJ1-5; a weak D match, TRBD1 (5 bases). The CDR3 consists of 13 residues. CDR1 is MNHEY, CDR2 SMNVEV, per germline (reference sequence). Trimming took 3 bases from V and 3 from J, leaving 6 bases between them.

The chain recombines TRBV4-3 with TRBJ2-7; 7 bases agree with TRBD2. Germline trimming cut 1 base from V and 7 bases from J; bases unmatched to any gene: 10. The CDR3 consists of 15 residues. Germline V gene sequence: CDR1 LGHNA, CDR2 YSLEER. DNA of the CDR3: TGCGCCAGCAGCCAAGGGGCTGGAGCGGGATGGGAGCAGTACTTC. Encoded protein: CASSQGAGAGWEQYF.

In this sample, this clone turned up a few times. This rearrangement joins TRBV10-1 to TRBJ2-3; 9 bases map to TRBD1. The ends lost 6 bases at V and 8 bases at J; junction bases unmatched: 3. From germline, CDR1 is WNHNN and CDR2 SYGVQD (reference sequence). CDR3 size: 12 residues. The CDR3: CASRLGQGTQYF. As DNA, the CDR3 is TGCGCCAGCAGACTGGGACAGGGTACGCAGTATTTT.

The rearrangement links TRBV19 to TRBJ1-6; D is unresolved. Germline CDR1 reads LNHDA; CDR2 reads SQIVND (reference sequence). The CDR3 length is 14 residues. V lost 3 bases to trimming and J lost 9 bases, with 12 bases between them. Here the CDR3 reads CASSMTERGSPLHF. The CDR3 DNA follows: TGTGCCAGTAGTATGACCGAAAGAGGTTCACCCCTCCACTTT.

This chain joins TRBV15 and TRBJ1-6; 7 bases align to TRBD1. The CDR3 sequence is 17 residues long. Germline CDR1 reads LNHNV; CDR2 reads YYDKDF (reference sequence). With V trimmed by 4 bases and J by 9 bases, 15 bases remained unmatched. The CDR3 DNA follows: TGTGCCACCAGCAACACCAACAGGGGACTTATGGGTTCACCCCTCCACTTT. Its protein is CATSNTNRGLMGSPLHF. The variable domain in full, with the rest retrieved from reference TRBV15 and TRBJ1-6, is DAMVIQNPRYQVTQFGKPVTLSCSQTLNHNVMYWYQQKSSQAPKLLFHYYDKDFNNEADTPDNFQSRRPNTSFCFLDIRSPGLGDTAMYLCATSNTNRGLMGSPLHFGNGTRLTVT.

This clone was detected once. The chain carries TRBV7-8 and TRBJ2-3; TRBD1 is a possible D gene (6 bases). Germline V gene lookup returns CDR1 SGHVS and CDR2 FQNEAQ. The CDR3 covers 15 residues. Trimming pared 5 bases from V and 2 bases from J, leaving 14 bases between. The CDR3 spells CASSLMAGVTDTQYF. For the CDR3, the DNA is TGTGCCAGCAGCCTCATGGCAGGGGTCACAGATACGCAGTATTTT.

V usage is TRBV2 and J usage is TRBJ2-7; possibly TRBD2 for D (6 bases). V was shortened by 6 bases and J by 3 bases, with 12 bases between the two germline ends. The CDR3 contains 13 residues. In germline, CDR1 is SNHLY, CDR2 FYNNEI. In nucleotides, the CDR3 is TGTGCCAGCAGGAGGGAGGCCCGCTACGAGCAGTACTTC. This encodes CASRREARYEQYF. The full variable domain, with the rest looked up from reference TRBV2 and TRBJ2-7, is EPEVTQTPSHQVTQMGQEVILRCVPISNHLYFYWYRQILGQKVEFLVSFYNNEISEKSEIFDDQFSVERPDGSNFTLKIRSTKLEDSAMYFCASRREARYEQYFGPGTRLTVT.

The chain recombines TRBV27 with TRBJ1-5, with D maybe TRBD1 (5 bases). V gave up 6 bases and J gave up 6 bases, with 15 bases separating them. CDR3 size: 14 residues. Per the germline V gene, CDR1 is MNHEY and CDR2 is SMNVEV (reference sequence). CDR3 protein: CASSPAGLGQPQHF. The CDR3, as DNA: TGTGCCAGCAGCCCCGCAGGGTTGGGTCAGCCCCAGCATTTT.

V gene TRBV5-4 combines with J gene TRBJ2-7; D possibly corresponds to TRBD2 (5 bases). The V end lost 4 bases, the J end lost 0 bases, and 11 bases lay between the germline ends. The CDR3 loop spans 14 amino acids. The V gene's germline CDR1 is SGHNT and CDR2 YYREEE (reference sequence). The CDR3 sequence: CASSPRESSYEQYF. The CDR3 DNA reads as TGTGCCAGCAGCCCCCGGGAATCCTCCTACGAGCAGTACTTC.

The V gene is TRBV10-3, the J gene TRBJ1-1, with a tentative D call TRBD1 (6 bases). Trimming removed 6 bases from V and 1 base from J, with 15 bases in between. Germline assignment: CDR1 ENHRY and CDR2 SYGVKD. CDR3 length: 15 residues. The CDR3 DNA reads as TGTGCCATCAGGGGAGGGGAGGGACAGAACACTGAAGCTTTCTTT. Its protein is CAIRGGEGQNTEAFF.

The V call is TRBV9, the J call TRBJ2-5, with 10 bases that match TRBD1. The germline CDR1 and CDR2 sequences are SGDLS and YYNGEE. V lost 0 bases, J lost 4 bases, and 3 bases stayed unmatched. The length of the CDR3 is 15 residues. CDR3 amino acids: CASSVGGTGVETQYF. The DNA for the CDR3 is TGTGCCAGCAGCGTAGGAGGGACAGGGGTAGAGACCCAGTACTTC.

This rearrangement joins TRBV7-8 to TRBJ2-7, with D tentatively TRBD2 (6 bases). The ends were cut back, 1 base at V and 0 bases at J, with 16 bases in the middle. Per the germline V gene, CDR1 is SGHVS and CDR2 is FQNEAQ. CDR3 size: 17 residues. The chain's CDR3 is CASSLVLGLSSSYEQYF. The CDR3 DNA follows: TGTGCCAGCAGCTTAGTTCTAGGACTATCGAGCTCCTACGAGCAGTACTTC.

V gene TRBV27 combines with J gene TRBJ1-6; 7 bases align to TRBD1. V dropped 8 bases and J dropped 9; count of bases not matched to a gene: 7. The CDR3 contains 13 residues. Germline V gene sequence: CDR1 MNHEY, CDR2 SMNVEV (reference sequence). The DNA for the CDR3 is TGTGCCAGCCAGGAGGGGGCCGGTTCACCCCTCCACTTT. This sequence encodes CASQEGAGSPLHF.

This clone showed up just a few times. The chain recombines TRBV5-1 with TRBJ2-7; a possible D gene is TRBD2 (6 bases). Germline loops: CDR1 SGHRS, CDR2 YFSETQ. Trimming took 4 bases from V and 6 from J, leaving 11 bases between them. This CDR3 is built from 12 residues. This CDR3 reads CASSRLAREQYF. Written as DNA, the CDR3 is TGCGCCAGCAGCCGCCTAGCGCGCGAGCAGTACTTC.

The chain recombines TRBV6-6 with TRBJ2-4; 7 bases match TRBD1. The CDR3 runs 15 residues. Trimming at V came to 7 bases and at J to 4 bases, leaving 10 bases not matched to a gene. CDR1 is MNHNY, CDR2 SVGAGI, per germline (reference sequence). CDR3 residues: CASTRRGTAKNIQYF. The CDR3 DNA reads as TGTGCCAGCACCCGAAGAGGGACAGCAAAAAACATTCAGTACTTC.

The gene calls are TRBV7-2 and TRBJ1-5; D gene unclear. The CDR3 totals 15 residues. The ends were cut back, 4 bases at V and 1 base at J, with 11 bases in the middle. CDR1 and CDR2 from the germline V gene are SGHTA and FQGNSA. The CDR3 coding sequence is TGTGCCAGCAGCTCTTATCAGTCGAGCAATCAGCCCCAGCATTTT. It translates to CASSSYQSSNQPQHF.

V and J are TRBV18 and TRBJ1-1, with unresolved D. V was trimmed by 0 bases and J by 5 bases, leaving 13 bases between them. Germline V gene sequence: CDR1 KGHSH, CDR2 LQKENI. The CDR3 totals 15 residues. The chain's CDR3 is CASSPPGGRLTEAFF. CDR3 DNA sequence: TGTGCCAGCTCACCACCTGGAGGTCGTTTGACTGAAGCTTTCTTT.

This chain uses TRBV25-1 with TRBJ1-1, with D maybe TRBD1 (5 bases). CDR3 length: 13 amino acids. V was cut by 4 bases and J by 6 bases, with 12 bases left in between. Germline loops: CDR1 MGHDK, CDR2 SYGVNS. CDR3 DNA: TGTGCCAGCAGTGGGCAACCAGGGTCTGAAGCTTTCTTT. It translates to CASSGQPGSEAFF. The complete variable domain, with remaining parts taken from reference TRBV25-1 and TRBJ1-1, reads EADIYQTPRYLVIGTGKKITLECSQTMGHDKMYWYQQDPGMELHLIHYSYGVNSTEKGDLSSESTVSRIRTEHFPLTLESARPSHTSQYLCASSGQPGSEAFFGQGTRLTVV.